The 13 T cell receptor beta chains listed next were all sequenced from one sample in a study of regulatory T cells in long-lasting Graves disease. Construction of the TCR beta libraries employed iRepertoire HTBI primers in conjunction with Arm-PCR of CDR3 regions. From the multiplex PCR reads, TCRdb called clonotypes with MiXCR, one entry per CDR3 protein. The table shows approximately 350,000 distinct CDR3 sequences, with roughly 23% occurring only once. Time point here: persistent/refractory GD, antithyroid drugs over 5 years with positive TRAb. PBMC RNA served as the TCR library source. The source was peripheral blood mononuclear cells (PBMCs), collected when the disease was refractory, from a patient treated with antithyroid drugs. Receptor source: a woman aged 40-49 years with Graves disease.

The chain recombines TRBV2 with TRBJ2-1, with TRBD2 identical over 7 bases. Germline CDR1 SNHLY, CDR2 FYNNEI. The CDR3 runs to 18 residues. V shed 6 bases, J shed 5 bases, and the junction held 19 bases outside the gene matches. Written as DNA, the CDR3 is TGTGCCAGCAGCTTAGATCCCCCCAGCGGCGGGAGAAACAATGAGCAGTTCTTC. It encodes CASSLDPPSGGRNNEQFF.

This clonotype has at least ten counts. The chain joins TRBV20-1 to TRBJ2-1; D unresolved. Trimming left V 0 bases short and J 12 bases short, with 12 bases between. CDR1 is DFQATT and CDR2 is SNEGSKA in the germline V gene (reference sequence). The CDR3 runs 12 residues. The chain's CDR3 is CSAREKGLTQFF. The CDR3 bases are TGCAGTGCTAGAGAGAAAGGCTTAACGCAGTTCTTC.

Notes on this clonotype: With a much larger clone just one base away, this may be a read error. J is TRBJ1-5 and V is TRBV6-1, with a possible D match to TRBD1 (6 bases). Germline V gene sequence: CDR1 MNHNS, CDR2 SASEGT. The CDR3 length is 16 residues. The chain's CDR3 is CATKVSSYRANQSQHF. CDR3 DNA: TGTGCCACCAAGGTCTCCTCCTACAGGGCAAATCAGTCCCAGCATTTT.

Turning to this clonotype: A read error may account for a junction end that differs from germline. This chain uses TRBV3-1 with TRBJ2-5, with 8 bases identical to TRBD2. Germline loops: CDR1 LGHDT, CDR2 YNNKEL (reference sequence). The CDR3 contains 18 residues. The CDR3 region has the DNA TGTGCCAACAGCCAAAATCCAATGACTAGCGATTACCAAGAGACCCAGTACTTC. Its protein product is CANSQNPMTSDYQETQYF.

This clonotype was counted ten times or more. CDR3 residues: CASRNDRGETQYF. The CDR3 coding sequence is TGTGCCAGCAGAAATGACAGGGGAGAGACCCAGTACTTC. V is TRBV6-1 and J is TRBJ2-5, with 8 bases that match TRBD1. The CDR3 length is 13 residues. After removal of 6 bases from V and 4 bases from J, the junction contained 4 bases not matched to a gene. In germline, CDR1 is MNHNS, CDR2 SASEGT.

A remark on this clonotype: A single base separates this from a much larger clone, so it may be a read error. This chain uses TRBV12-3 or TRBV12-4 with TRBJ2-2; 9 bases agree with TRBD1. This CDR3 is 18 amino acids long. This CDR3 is CASGTGTGYFRNTGELVF. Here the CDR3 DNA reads TGTGCCAGCGGGACCGGGACAGGGTATTTTCGGAACACCGGGGAGCTGGTTTTT.

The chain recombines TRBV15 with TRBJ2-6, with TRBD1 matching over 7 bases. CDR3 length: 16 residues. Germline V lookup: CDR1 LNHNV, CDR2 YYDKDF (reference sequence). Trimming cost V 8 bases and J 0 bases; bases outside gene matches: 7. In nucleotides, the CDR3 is TGTGCCACCTCAGGGGGTTACAGCTCTGGGGCCAACGTCCTGACTTTC. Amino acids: CATSGGYSSGANVLTF.

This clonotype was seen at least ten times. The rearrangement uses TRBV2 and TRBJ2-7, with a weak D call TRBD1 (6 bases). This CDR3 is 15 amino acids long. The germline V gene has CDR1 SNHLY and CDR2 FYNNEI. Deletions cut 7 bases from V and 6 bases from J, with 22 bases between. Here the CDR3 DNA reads TGTGCCAGCACCGAGGGGGTCCATTCTGTGGGCGAGCAGTACTTC. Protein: CASTEGVHSVGEQYF.

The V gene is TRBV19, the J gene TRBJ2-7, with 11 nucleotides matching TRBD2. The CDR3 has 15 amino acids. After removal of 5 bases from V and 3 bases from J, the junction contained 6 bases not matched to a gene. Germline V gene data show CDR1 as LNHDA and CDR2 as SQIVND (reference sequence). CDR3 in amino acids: CASSDQTSGNYEQYF. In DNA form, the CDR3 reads TGTGCCAGTAGTGACCAGACTAGCGGGAACTACGAGCAGTACTTC.

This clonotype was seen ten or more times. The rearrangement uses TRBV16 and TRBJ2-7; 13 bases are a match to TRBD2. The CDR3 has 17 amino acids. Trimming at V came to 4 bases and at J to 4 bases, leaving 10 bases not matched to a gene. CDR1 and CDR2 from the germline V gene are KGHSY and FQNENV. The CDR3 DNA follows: TGTGCCAGCAGCCCTACTAGCGGGAGGGCCATAGCGTACGAGCAGTACTTC. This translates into CASSPTSGRAIAYEQYF.

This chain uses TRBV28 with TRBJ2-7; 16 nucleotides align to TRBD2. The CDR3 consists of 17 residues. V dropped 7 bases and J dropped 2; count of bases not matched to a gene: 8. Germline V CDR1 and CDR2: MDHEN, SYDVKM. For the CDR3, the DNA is TGTGCCAGCAACCCGGGACTAGCGGGAGGGCCCACCTACGAGCAGTACTTC. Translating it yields CASNPGLAGGPTYEQYF.

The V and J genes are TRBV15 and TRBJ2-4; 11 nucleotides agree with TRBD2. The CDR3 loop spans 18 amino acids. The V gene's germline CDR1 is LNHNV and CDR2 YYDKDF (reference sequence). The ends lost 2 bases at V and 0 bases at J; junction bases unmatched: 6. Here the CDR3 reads CATSRPPGTSGAKNIQYF. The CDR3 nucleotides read TGTGCCACCAGCAGACCACCGGGGACTAGCGGAGCCAAAAACATTCAGTACTTC.

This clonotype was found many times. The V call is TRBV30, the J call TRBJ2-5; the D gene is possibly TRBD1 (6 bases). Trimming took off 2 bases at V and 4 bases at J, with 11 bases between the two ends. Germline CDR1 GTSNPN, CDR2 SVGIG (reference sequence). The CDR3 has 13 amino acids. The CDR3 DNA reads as TGTGCCTGGAGTTACAGGGCGGGAGAGACCCAGTACTTC. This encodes CAWSYRAGETQYF.